This T cell receptor beta chain comes out of a study of post-analysis software for immune sequencing data. Study details: Relapsing-remitting, secondary progressive and progressive-relapsing multiple sclerosis courses were included.

This CDR3 is built from 16 residues. The germline V gene encodes CDR1 KGHDR and CDR2 SFDVKD. After removal of 3 bases from V and 5 bases from J, the junction contained 8 bases not matched to a gene. cDNA libraries for TCR beta contained unique molecular identifiers. From around 1 to 9.1 million T cells, around 500,000 cDNA molecules were obtained. TCRdb processed the PCR reads anew with MiXCR; each CDR3 protein has one entry. The table has 750,000 to 950,000 distinct CDR3 sequences, around 46% seen once. This clonotype was counted between two and nine times. As yet, its antigen is unknown. Study-wide points: F measure grouped same-batch samples tightly together. Compared against controls, patients with multiple sclerosis displayed significantly lower normalized Chao1 diversity. Several TRBV segments, TRBV5-6, TRBV5-1 and TRBV20-1 among them, were found more frequent in patients than controls.

This clonotype was obtained from a girl between 10 and 17 years old with multiple sclerosis. The chain has TRBV24-1 and TRBJ1-5, with TRBD1 matching over 8 bases. What was sequenced was blood. CDR3 DNA: TGTGCCACCAGTGATACCCGGACAGGGTTTGATCAGCCCCAGCATTTT. This translates into CATSDTRTGFDQPQHF.